This T cell receptor beta chain is drawn from a study of cytomegalovirus exposure and HLA in healthy donors. It was with 60 Vbeta and 13 Jbeta primers that the PCR ran. This table comes from immunoSEQ multiplex PCR, and its TCRdb copy is limited to in-frame clones, with some not included. The sample's table shows around 150,000 clones. V was clipped by 8 bases and J by 9 bases, with 17 bases between them. Germline V CDR1 and CDR2: MGHRA, YSYEKL. CDR3 size: 13 residues. J is TRBJ1-5 and V is TRBV4-1, with D possibly being TRBD1 (6 bases). The sequenced sample was PBMCs. This TCR came from a woman aged 55-75 years in good health and CMV-seronegative. The CDR3 bases are TGCGCCAGCGGCGGGGGGCCCCAGCGGCCCCAGCATTTT. This translates into CASGGGPQRPQHF.